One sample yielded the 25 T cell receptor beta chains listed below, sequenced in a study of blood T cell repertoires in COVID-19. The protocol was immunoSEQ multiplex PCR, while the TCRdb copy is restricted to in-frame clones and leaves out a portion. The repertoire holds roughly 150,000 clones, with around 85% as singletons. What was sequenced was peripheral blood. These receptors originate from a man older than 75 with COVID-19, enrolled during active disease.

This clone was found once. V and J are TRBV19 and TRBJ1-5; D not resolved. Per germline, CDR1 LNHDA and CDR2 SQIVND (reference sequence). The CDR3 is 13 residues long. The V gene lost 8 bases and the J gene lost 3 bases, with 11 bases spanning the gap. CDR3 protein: CASVGGFNQPQHF. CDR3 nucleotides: TGTGCCAGTGTCGGCGGTTTCAATCAGCCCCAGCATTTT.

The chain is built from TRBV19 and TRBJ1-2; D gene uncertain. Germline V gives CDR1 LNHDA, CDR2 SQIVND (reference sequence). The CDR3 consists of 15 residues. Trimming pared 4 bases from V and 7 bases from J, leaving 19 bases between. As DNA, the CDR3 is TGTGCCAGTAGTACCCTATCAGCAGGTGATCGTGGCTACACCTTC. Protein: CASSTLSAGDRGYTF.

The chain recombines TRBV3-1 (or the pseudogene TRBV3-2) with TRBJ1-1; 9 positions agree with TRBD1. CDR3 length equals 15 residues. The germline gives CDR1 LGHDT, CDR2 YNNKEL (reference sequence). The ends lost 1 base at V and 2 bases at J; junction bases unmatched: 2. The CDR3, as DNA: TGTGCCAGCAGCCAAGCGGACAGGGGAAACACTGAAGCTTTCTTT. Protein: CASSQADRGNTEAFF.

CDR3 loop: CASSLHSTGTHNEQFF. CDR3 bases: TGTGCCAGCAGCTTACATTCCACGGGTACCCACAATGAGCAGTTCTTC. V gene TRBV7-3 combines with J gene TRBJ2-1; D gene unclear. V was shortened by 2 bases and J by 5 bases, with 16 bases between the two germline ends. This CDR3 region has 16 residues. Germline assignment: CDR1 SGHTA and CDR2 FQGTGA.

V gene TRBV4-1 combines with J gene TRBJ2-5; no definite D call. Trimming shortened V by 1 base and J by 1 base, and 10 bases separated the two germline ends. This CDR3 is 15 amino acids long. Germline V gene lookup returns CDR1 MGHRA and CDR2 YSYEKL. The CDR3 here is CASSQGQHIQETQYF. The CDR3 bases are TGCGCCAGCAGCCAAGGTCAACACATCCAAGAGACCCAGTACTTC.

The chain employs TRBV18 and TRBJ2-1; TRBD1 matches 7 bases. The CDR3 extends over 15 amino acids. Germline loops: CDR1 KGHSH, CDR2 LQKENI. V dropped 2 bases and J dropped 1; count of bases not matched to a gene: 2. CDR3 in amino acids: CASSPVRGSYNEQFF. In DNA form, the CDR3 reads TGTGCCAGCTCACCAGTCAGGGGGTCCTACAATGAGCAGTTCTTC. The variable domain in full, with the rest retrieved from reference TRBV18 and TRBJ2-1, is NAGVMQNPRHLVRRRGQEARLRCSPMKGHSHVYWYRQLPEEGLKFMVYLQKENIIDESGMPKERFSAEFPKEGPSILRIQQVVRGDSAAYFCASSPVRGSYNEQFFGPGTRLTVL.

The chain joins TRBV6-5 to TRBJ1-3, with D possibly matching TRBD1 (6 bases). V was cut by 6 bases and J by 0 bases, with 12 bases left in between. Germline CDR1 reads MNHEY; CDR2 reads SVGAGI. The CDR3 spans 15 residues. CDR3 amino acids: CASSPQGFSGNTIYF. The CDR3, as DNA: TGTGCCAGCAGCCCACAGGGTTTCTCTGGAAACACCATATATTTT.

The CDR3 sequence: CASRRDRASYNEQFF. CDR3 DNA sequence: TGTGCCAGCAGGCGAGACAGGGCCTCCTACAATGAGCAGTTCTTC. The chain carries TRBV5-4 and TRBJ2-1, with 7 positions matching TRBD1. CDR3 length: 15 residues. V lost 5 bases, J lost 0 bases, and 5 bases stayed unmatched. CDR1 and CDR2 (germline): SGHNT, YYREEE (reference sequence).

Here the CDR3 DNA reads TGTGCCACCAGCAGACCCGGGGTGAACACTGAAGCTTTCTTT. As protein: CATSRPGVNTEAFF. This chain joins TRBV15 and TRBJ1-1; no definite D call. Looked up from germline, CDR1 is LNHNV and CDR2 is YYDKDF (reference sequence). The V gene lost 2 bases and the J gene lost 0 bases, with 7 bases spanning the gap. The CDR3 runs 14 residues.

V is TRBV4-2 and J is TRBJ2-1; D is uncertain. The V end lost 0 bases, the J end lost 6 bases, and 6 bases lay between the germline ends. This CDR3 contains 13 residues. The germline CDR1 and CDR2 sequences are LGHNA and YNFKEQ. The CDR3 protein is CASSQDGLNEQFF. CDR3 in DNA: TGTGCCAGCAGCCAAGATGGGCTCAATGAGCAGTTCTTC.

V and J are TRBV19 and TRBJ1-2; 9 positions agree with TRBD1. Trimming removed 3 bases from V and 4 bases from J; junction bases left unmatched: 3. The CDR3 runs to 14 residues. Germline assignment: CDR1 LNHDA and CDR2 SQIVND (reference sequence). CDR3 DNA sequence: TGTGCCAGTAGTATCACAGGGGGCCGCTATGGCTACACCTTC. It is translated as CASSITGGRYGYTF.

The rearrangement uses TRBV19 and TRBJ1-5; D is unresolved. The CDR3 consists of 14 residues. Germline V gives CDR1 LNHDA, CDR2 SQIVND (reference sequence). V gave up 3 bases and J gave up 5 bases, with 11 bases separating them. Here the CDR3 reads CASSMSRRDQPQHF. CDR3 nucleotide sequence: TGTGCCAGTAGTATGTCCAGACGGGATCAGCCCCAGCATTTT. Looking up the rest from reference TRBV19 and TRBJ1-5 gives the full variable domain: DGGITQSPKYLFRKEGQNVTLSCEQNLNHDAMYWYRQDPGQGLRLIYYSQIVNDFQKGDIAEGYSVSREKKESFPLTVTSAQKNPTAFYLCASSMSRRDQPQHFGDGTRLSIL.

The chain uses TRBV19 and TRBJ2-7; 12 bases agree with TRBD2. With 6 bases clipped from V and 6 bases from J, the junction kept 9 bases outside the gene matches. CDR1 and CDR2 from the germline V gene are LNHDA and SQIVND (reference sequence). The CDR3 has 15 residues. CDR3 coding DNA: TGTGCCAGTAGCTGGACTAGCGGGGAGACTTTCGAGCAGTACTTC. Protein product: CASSWTSGETFEQYF.

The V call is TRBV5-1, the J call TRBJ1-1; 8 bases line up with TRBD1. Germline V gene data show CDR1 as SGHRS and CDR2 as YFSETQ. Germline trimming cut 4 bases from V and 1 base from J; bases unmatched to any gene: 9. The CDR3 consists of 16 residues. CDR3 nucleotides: TGCGCCAGCAGCCGCGCTAGGGACAGGCCGAACACTGAAGCTTTCTTT. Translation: CASSRARDRPNTEAFF. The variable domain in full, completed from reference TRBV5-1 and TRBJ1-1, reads KAGVTQTPRYLIKTRGQQVTLSCSPISGHRSVSWYQQTPGQGLQFLFEYFSETQRNKGNFPGRFSGRQFSNSRSEMNVSTLELGDSALYLCASSRARDRPNTEAFFGQGTRLTVV.

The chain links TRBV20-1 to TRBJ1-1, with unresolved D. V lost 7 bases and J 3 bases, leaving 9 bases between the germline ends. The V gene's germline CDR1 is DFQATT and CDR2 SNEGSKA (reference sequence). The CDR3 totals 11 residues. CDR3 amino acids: CSVHKDTEAFF. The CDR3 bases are TGCAGTGTTCACAAAGACACTGAAGCTTTCTTT.

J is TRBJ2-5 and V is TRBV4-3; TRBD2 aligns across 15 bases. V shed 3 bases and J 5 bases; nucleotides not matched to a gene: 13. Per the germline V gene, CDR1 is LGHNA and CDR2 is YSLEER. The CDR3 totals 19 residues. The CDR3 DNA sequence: TGCGCCAGCAGCCACTTGCCACCGGGACTAGCGGGGGGCGGGGAGACCCAGTACTTC. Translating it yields CASSHLPPGLAGGGETQYF.

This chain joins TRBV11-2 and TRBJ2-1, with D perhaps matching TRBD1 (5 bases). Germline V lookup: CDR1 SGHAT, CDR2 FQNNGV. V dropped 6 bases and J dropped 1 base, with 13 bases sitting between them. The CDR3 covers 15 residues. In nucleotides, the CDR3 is TGTGCCAGCAGTCCCGGACAAACATCCTACAATGAGCAGTTCTTC. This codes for CASSPGQTSYNEQFF.

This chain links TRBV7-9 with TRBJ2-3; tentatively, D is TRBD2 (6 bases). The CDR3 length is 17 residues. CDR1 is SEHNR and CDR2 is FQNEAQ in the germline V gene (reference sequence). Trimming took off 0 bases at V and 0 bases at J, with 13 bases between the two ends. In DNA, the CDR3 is TGTGCCAGCAGCTTAGCGAGCCTGCGGGATAGCACAGATACGCAGTATTTT. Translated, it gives CASSLASLRDSTDTQYF.

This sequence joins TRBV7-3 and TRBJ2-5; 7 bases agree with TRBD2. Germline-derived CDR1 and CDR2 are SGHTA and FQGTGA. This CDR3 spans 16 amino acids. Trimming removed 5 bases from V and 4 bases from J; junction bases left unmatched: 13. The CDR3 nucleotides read TGTGCCAGCAGCCGCCCGGGACTACCGGGGACAGAGACCCAGTACTTC. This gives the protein CASSRPGLPGTETQYF.

CDR3 in amino acids: CASSRGQGDYGYTF. Here the CDR3 DNA reads TGTGCCAGCAGCCGTGGACAGGGGGACTATGGCTACACCTTC. The gene calls are TRBV5-8 and TRBJ1-2; 10 nucleotides agree with TRBD1. The V segment lost 4 bases and the J segment 3 bases; nucleotides outside the gene matches: 3. Per the germline V gene, CDR1 is SGHTS and CDR2 is YDEGEE. The CDR3 sequence is 14 residues long.

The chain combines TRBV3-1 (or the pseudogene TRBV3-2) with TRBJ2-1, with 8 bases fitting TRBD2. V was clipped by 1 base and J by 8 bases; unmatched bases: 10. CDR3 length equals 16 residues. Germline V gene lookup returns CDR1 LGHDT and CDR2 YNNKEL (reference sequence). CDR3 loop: CASSQGRTSGLHEQFF. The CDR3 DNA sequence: TGTGCCAGCAGCCAAGGCCGTACTAGCGGCCTTCATGAGCAGTTCTTC.

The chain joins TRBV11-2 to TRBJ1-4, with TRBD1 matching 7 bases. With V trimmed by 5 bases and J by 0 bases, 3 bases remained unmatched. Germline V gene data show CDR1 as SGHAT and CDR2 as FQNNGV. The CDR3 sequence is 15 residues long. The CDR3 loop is CASSRDRTTNEKLFF. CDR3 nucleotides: TGTGCCAGCAGCCGGGACAGAACAACTAATGAAAAACTGTTTTTT.

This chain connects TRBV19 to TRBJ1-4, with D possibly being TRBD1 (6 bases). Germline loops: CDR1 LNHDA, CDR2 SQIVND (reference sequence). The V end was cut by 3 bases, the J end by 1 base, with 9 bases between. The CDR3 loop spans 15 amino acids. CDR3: CASSITGLTNEKLFF. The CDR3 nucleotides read TGTGCCAGTAGTATCACAGGGCTAACTAATGAAAAACTGTTTTTT.

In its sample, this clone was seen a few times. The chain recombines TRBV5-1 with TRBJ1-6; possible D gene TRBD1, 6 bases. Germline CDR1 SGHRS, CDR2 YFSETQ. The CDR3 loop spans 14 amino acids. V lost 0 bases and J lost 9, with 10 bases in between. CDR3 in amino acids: CASSLGGQGSPLHF. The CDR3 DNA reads TGCGCCAGCAGCTTGGGGGGGCAAGGTTCACCCCTCCACTTT.

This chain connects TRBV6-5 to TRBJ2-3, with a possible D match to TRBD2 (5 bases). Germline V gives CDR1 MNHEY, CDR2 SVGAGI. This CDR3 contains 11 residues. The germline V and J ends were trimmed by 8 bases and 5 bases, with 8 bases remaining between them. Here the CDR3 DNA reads TGTGCCAGCGGCCGGGGAGATACGCAGTATTTT. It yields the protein CASGRGDTQYF.